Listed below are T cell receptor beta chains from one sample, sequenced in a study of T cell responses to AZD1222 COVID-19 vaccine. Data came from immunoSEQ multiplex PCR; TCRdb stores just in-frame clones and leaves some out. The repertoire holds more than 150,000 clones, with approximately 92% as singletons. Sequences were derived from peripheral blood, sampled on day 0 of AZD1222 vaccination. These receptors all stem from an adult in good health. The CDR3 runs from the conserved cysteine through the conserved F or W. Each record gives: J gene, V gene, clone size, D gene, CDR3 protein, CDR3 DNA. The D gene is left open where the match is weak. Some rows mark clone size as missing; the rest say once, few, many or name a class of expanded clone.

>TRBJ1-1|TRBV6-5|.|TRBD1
CASSLTGANTEAFF
TGTGCCAGCAGCCTGACAGGGGCGAACACTGAAGCTTTCTTT
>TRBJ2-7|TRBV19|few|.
CASSILGGEQYF
TGTGCCAGTAGTATATTGGGAGGCGAGCAGTACTTC
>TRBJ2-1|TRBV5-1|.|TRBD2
CASRASGGAELSEQFF
TGCGCCAGCAGGGCTAGCGGGGGGGCCGAGCTGAGTGAGCAGTTCTTC
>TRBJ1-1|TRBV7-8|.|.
CASSLNTEAFF
TGTGCCAGCAGCCTGAACACTGAAGCTTTCTTT
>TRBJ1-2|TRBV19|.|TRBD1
CASRPGQGAFNYGYTF
TGTGCCAGTAGGCCGGGACAGGGGGCATTTAACTATGGCTACACCTTC
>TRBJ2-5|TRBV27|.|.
CASSPSTRGPYQETQYF
TGTGCCAGCAGCCCCTCCACCAGGGGTCCGTACCAAGAGACCCAGTACTTC
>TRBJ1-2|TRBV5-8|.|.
CASSRGLLNGYTF
TGTGCCAGCAGCCGAGGGTTGCTTAATGGCTACACCTTC
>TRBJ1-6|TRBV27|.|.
CASSRQGSSPLHF
TGTGCCAGCAGTCGGCAGGGCAGTTCACCCCTCCACTTT
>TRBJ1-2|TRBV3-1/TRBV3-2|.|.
CASSQDRAAAIYGYTF
TGTGCCAGCAGCCAAGATCGGGCCGCCGCCATCTATGGCTACACCTTC
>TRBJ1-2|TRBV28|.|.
CASSLSLGSVGGGYTF
TGTGCCAGCAGTTTATCCCTTGGAAGCGTAGGAGGAGGCTACACCTTC
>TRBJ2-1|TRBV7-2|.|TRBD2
CASSPAFRGGYNEQFF
TGTGCCAGCAGCCCTGCCTTCCGGGGGGGCTACAATGAGCAGTTCTTC
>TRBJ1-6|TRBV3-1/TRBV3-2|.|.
CASSQSALVSPLHF
TGTGCCAGCAGCCAATCAGCGTTGGTCTCACCCCTCCACTTT
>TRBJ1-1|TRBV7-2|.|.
CASSLAWFSNTEAFF
TGTGCCAGCAGCTTAGCTTGGTTTAGTAACACTGAAGCTTTCTTT
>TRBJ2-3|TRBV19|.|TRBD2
CASSMSGGFTDTQYF
TGTGCCAGTAGTATGAGCGGGGGGTTCACAGATACGCAGTATTTT
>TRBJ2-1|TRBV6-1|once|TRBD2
CASSEGLAGASSYNEQFF
TGTGCCAGCAGTGAGGGACTAGCGGGGGCGAGCTCCTACAATGAGCAGTTCTTC
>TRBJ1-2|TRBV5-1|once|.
CASSIPEVGGYTF
TGCGCCAGCAGCATCCCGGAAGTAGGTGGCTACACCTTC
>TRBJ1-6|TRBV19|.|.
CASSIGGIGSPLHF
TGTGCCAGTAGTATTGGAGGGATAGGGTCACCCCTCCACTTT
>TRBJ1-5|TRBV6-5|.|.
CASSYDPGSQPQHF
TGTGCCAGCAGTTACGATCCAGGGAGTCAGCCCCAGCATTTT
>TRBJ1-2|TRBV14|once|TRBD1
CASSQGQYGYTF
TGTGCCAGCAGCCAGGGACAGTATGGCTACACCTTC
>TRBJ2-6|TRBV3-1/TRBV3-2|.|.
CASSQVLGQPSGANVLTF
TGTGCCAGCAGCCAAGTTTTAGGACAGCCCTCTGGGGCCAACGTCCTGACTTTC
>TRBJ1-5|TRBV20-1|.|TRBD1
CSASIGQGVSNQPQHF
TGCAGTGCTAGTATCGGACAGGGTGTTAGCAATCAGCCCCAGCATTTT
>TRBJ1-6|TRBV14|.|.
CASSQDRGVSPLHF
TGTGCCAGCAGCCAAGATCGTGGGGTTTCACCCCTCCACTTT
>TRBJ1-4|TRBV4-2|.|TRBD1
CASSQDYTGVREKLFF
TGTGCCAGCAGCCAAGACTACACAGGGGTACGGGAAAAACTGTTTTTT
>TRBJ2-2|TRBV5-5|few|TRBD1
CASSLGQGWTGELFF
TGTGCCAGCAGCTTGGGACAGGGGTGGACCGGGGAGCTGTTTTTT
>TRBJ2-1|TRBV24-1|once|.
CATSDRVVGDEQFF
TGTGCCACCAGTGACAGGGTTGTAGGCGATGAGCAGTTCTTC
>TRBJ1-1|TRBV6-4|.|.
CASSFPLQGGDTEAFF
TGTGCCAGCAGTTTCCCATTACAGGGCGGAGACACTGAAGCTTTCTTT
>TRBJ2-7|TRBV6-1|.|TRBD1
CASSEAIGTGGYEQYF
TGTGCCAGCAGTGAAGCGATTGGGACAGGGGGCTACGAGCAGTACTTC
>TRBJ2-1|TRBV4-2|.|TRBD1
CASSLGTGNPVQFF
TGTGCCAGCAGCCTTGGGACAGGGAACCCCGTGCAGTTCTTC
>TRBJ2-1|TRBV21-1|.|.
CASSRASLSGSSYNEQFF
TGTGCCAGCAGCAGAGCCTCCCTTAGCGGGAGCTCCTACAATGAGCAGTTCTTC
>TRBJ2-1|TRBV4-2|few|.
CASSLPGTQEINEQFF
TGTGCCAGCAGCCTCCCCGGGACCCAGGAGATCAATGAGCAGTTCTTC
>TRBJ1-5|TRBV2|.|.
CASSSQGRSNQPQHF
TGTGCCAGCAGTTCGCAGGGAAGAAGCAATCAGCCCCAGCATTTT